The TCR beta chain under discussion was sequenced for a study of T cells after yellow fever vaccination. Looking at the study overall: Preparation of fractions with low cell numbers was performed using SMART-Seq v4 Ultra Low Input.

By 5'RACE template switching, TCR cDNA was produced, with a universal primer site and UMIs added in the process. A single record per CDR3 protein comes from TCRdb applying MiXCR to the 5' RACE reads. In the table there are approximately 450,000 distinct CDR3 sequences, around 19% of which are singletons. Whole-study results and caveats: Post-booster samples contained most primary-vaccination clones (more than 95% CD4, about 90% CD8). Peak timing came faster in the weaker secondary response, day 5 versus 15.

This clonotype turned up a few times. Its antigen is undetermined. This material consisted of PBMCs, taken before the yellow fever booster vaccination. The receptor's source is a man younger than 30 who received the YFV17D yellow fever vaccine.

CDR3 DNA sequence: TGTGCCAGCAGCTTATGGTATGGCAATCAGCCCCAGCATTTT. Encoded protein: CASSLWYGNQPQHF. V usage is TRBV5-5 and J usage is TRBJ1-5; the D is unclear. The CDR3 runs 14 residues. Germline CDR1 is SGHKS and CDR2 is YYEKEE (reference sequence). Trimming shortened V by 2 bases and J by 2 bases, and 8 bases separated the two germline ends.